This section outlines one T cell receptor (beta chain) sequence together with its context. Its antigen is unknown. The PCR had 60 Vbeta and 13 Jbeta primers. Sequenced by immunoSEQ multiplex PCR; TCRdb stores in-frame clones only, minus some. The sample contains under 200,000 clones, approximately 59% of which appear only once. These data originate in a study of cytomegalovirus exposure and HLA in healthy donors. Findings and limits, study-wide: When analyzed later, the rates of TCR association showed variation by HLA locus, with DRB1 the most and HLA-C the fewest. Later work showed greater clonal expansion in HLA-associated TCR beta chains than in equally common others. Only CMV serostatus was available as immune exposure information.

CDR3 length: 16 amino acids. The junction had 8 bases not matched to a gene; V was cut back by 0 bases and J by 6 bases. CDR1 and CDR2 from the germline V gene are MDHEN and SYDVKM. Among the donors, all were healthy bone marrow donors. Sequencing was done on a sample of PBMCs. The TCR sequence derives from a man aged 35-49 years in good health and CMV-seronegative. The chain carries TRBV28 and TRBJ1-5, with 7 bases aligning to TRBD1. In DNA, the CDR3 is TGTGCCAGCAGTTTATGGGTTGGGTCAGGGGGTCAGCCCCAGCATTTT. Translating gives CASSLWVGSGGQPQHF.